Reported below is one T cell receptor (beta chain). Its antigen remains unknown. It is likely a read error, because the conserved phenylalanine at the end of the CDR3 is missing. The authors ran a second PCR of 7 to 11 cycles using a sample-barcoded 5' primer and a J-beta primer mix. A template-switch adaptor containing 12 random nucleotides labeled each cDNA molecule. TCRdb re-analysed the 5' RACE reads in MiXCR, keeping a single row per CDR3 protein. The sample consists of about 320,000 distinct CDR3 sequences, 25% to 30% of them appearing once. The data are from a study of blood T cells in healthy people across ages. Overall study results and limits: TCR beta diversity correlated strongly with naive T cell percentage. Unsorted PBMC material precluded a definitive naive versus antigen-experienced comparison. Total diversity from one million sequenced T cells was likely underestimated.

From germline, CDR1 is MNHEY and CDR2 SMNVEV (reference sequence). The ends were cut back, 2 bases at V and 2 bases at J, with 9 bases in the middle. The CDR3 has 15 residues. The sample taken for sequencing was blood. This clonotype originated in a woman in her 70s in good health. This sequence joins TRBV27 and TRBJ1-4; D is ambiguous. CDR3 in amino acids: CASSLNGLTNEKLFC. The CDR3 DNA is TGTGCCAGCAGTTTAAATGGTTTGACTAATGAAAAACTGTTTTGT.